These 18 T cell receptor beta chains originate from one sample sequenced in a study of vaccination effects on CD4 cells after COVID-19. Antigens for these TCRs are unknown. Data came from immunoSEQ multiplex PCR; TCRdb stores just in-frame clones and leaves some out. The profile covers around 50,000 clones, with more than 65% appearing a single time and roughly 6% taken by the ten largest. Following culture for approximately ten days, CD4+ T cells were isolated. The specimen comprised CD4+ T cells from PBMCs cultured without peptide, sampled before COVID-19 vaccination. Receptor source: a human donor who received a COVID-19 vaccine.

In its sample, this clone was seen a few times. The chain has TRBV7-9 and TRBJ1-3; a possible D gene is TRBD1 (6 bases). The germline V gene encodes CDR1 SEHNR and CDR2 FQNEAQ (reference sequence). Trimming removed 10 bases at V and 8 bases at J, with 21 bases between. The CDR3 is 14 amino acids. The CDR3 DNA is TGTGCCACTCAAAGTGGGGGGCTCGAGCACACCATATATTTT. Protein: CATQSGGLEHTIYF.

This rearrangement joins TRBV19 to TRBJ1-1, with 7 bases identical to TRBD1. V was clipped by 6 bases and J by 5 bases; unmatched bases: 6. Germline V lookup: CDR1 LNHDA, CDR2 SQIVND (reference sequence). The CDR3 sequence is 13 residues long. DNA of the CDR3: TGTGCCAGTAGCATGGGACAGAGGACTGAAGCTTTCTTT. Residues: CASSMGQRTEAFF.

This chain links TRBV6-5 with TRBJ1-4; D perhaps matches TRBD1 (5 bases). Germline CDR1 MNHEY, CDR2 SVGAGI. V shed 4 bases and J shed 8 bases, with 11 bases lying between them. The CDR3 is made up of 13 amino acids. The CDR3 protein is CASSWGRREKLFF. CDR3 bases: TGTGCCAGCAGTTGGGGCAGAAGGGAAAAACTGTTTTTT.

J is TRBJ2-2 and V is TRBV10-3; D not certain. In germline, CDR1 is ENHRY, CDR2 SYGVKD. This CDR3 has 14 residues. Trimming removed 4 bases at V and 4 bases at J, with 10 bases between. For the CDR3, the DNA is TGTGCCATCAGTGTGCAAGGCCCCACCGGGGAGCTGTTTTTT. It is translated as CAISVQGPTGELFF.

CDR3 region: CASHPWGQMNTEAFF. CDR3 bases: TGTGCCAGCCACCCCTGGGGACAGATGAACACTGAAGCTTTCTTT. The chain links TRBV27 to TRBJ1-1; 7 nucleotides align to TRBD1. Germline V lookup: CDR1 MNHEY, CDR2 SMNVEV (reference sequence). The J segment lost 0 bases and the V segment lost 8 bases, leaving 9 bases of the junction unmatched. CDR3 length: 15 residues.

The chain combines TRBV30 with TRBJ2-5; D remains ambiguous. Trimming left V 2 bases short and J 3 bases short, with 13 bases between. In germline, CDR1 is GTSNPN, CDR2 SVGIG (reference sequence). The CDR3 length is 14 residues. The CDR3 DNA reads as TGTGCCTGGAGTCCTCCCCCCCTTAAAGAGACCCAGTACTTC. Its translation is CAWSPPPLKETQYF.

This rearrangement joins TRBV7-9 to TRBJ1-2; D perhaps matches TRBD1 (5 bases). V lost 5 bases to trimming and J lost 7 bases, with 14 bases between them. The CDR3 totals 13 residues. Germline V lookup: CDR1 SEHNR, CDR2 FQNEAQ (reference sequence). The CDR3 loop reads CASSQGALFGYTF. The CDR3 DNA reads TGTGCCAGCAGCCAAGGGGCTCTTTTTGGCTACACCTTC.

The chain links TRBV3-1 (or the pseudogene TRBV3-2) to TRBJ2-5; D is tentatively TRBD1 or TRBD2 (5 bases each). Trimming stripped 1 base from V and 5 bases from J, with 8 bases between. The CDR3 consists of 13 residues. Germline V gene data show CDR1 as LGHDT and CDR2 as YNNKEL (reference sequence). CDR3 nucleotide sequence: TGTGCCAGCAGCCAAGTCGGGGCGGAGACCCAGTACTTC. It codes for CASSQVGAETQYF.

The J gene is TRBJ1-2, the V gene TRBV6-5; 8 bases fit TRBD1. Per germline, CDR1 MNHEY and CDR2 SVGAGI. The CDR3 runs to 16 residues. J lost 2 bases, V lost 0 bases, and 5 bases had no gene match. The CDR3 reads CASSYSGTGGNYGYTF. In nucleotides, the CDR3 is TGTGCCAGCAGTTACTCAGGGACAGGTGGGAACTATGGCTACACCTTC.

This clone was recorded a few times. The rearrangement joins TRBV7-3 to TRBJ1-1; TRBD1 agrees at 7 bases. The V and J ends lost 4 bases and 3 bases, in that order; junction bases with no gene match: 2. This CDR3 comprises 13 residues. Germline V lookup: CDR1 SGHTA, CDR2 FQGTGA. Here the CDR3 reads CASSSGGYTEAFF. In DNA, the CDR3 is TGTGCCAGCAGCTCAGGGGGGTACACTGAAGCTTTCTTT.

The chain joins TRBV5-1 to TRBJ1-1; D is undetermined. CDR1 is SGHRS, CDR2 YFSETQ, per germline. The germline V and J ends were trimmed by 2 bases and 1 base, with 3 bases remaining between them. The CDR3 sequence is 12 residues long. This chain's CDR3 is CASSLRNTEAFF. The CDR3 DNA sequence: TGCGCCAGCAGCTTAAGGAACACTGAAGCTTTCTTT. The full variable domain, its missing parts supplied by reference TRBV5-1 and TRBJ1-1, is KAGVTQTPRYLIKTRGQQVTLSCSPISGHRSVSWYQQTPGQGLQFLFEYFSETQRNKGNFPGRFSGRQFSNSRSEMNVSTLELGDSALYLCASSLRNTEAFFGQGTRLTVV.

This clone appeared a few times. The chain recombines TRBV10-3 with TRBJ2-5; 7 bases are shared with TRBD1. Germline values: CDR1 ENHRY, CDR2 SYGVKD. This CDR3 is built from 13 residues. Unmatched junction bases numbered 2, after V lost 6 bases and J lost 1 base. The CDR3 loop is CAISNRGQETQYF. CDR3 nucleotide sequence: TGTGCCATCAGCAACAGGGGCCAAGAGACCCAGTACTTC.

CDR3 sequence reads: CASSPGTKETQYF. DNA for the CDR3: TGTGCCAGCTCACCAGGGACTAAAGAGACCCAGTACTTC. The rearrangement uses TRBV18 and TRBJ2-5, with 7 positions matching TRBD2. V gave up 2 bases and J gave up 3 bases; unmatched junction bases: 0. The CDR3 consists of 13 residues. Germline CDR1 reads KGHSH; CDR2 reads LQKENI.

The CDR3 reads CASSSWGLHNEQFF. Written as DNA, the CDR3 is TGTGCCAGCAGCTCCTGGGGACTGCACAATGAGCAGTTCTTC. This chain links TRBV7-9 with TRBJ2-1; a possible D gene is TRBD2 (6 bases). The CDR3 sequence is 14 residues long. V gave up 4 bases and J gave up 5 bases, with 12 bases separating them. CDR1 and CDR2 (germline): SEHNR, FQNEAQ (reference sequence).

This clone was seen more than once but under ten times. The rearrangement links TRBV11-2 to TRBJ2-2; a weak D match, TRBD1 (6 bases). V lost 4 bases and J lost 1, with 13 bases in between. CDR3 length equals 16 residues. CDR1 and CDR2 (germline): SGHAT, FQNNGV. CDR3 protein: CASSSPTGLNTGELFF. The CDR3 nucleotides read TGTGCCAGCAGCTCGCCGACAGGATTGAACACCGGGGAGCTGTTTTTT.

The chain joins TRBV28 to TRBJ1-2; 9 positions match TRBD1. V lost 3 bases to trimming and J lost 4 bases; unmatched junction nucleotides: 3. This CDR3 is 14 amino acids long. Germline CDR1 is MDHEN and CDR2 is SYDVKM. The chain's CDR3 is CASSLGTGSYGYTF. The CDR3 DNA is TGTGCCAGCAGTTTGGGGACAGGGAGCTATGGCTACACCTTC.

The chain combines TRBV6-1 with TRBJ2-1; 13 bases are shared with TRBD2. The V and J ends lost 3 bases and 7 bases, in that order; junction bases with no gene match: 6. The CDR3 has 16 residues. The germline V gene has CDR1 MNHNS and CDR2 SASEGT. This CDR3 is CASSDWTSGSKNEQFF. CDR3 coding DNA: TGTGCCAGCAGTGATTGGACTAGCGGGAGTAAGAATGAGCAGTTCTTC.

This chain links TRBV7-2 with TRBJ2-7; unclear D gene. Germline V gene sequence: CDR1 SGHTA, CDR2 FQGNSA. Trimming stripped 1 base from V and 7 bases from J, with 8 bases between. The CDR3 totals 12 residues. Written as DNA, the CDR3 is TGTGCCAGCAGCTTAGTAGTTGGGGAGCAGTACTTC. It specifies CASSLVVGEQYF. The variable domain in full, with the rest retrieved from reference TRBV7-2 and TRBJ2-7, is GAGVSQSPSNKVTEKGKDVELRCDPISGHTALYWYRQSLGQGLEFLIYFQGNSAPDKSGLPSDRFSAERTGGSVSTLTIQRTQQEDSAVYLCASSLVVGEQYFGPGTRLTVT.